These T cell receptor beta chains were read from a single sample in a study of control samples from healthy donors and cancer patients. Libraries were prepared by immunoSEQ multiplex PCR; TCRdb keeps only in-frame clonotypes and omits some of them. This table has around 90,000 clones, roughly nine tenths appearing once. The sequencing sample was made of blood. These receptors all come from a man younger than 40 in good health. The CDR3 runs from the conserved cysteine through the conserved F or W. D genes are given only for firm matches. Clone size appears in some rows only: once, few, many, or a class for an expanded clone.

TRBJ2-3 - TRBV10-1 once 13 CASSPDLTDTQYF TGCGCCAGCAGTCCTGACCTGACAGATACGCAGTATTTT
TRBJ1-1 - TRBV7-2 - 16 CASSLNPPGPNTEAFF TGTGCCAGCAGCTTAAATCCTCCGGGGCCTAACACTGAAGCTTTCTTT
TRBJ2-1 TRBD2 TRBV3-1/TRBV3-2 - 21 CASSQEGSPGTSGGEYNEQFF TGTGCCAGCAGCCAAGAAGGGAGCCCCGGGACTAGCGGGGGGGAATACAATGAGCAGTTCTTC
TRBJ2-3 TRBD2 TRBV12-3/TRBV12-4 - 13 CASSLVAGNTQYF TGTGCCAGCAGTTTGGTAGCGGGGAATACGCAGTATTTT
TRBJ2-2 - TRBV2 - 14 CASSYSSNTGELFF TGTGCCAGCAGTTACAGTTCGAACACCGGGGAGCTGTTTTTT
TRBJ2-6 - TRBV5-8 few 13 CASRRTGANVLTF TGTGCCAGCAGAAGGACCGGGGCCAACGTCCTGACTTTC
TRBJ2-5 TRBD1 TRBV3-1/TRBV3-2 - 12 CATRQGQETQYF TGTGCCACTCGACAGGGACAAGAGACCCAGTACTTC
TRBJ1-1 TRBD1 TRBV19 - 14 CASSMRGQNTEAFF TGTGCCAGTAGTATGAGGGGGCAAAACACTGAAGCTTTCTTT
TRBJ2-5 - TRBV18 once 17 CASSPFDTQGFGETQYF TGTGCCAGCTCACCGTTCGATACACAGGGATTCGGAGAGACCCAGTACTTC
TRBJ1-6 TRBD1 TRBV2 - 16 CAGRATGTGGDSPLHF TGTGCCGGAAGAGCTACCGGGACAGGGGGGGACTCACCCCTCCACTTT
TRBJ1-5 - TRBV21-1 - 14 CASSKLGLNQPQHF TGTGCCAGCAGCAAGTTGGGCCTCAATCAGCCCCAGCATTTT
TRBJ2-1 TRBD2 TRBV11-2 few 17 CASSWGGTSGASGEQFF TGTGCCAGCAGCTGGGGCGGGACTAGCGGGGCCTCGGGTGAGCAGTTCTTC
TRBJ1-1 - TRBV6-6 - 11 CVSGRGTEAFF TGTGTTTCAGGGCGGGGCACTGAAGCTTTCTTT
TRBJ1-4 - TRBV9 - 14 CASSAGGTNEKLFF TGTGCCAGCAGCGCGGGAGGAACTAATGAAAAACTGTTTTTT
TRBJ1-3 TRBD1 TRBV30 - 15 CASQEGAHSGNTIYF TGTGCCTCCCAGGAGGGGGCCCACTCTGGAAACACCATATATTTT
TRBJ1-2 - TRBV6-5 - 13 CASSPVRGHGYTF TGTGCCAGCAGTCCTGTTAGGGGCCATGGCTACACCTTC
TRBJ2-3 TRBD1 TRBV4-2 few 12 CASRGRADTQYF TGTGCTAGCAGGGGGCGGGCAGATACGCAGTATTTT
TRBJ1-6 - TRBV11-2 - 15 CASSLGGALNSPLHF TGTGCCAGCAGCTTAGGAGGGGCGCTTAATTCACCCCTCCACTTT
TRBJ1-1 - TRBV4-1 - 17 CASSHQYSGTANTEAFF TGCGCCAGCAGCCATCAATATTCCGGGACGGCGAACACTGAAGCTTTCTTT
TRBJ1-3 - TRBV14 - 14 CASSHRGSGNTIYF TGTGCCAGCAGCCACAGGGGCTCTGGAAACACCATATATTTT
TRBJ2-1 - TRBV24-1 few 16 CATRGRGRGASNEQFF TGTGCCACCAGGGGCCGGGGCAGGGGCGCCTCAAATGAGCAGTTCTTC
TRBJ2-1 - TRBV27 - 15 CASSLVRTGYNEQFF TGTGCCAGCAGTTTGGTACGGACGGGCTACAATGAGCAGTTCTTC
TRBJ2-5 TRBD2 TRBV3-1/TRBV3-2 - 13 CASSPRGGETQYF TGTGCCAGCAGCCCCCGGGGGGGAGAGACCCAGTACTTC
TRBJ2-1 - TRBV4-1 - 14 CASSPSIQESEQFF TGCGCCAGCAGCCCCAGTATACAGGAGTCGGAGCAGTTCTTC
TRBJ1-2 - TRBV28 - 14 CASSHLRGLGGYTF TGTGCCAGCAGTCATCTCCGGGGGCTGGGAGGCTACACCTTC
TRBJ2-3 - TRBV5-1 - 15 CASSLYSQSTDTQYF TGCGCCAGCAGCTTGTATTCTCAGAGCACAGATACGCAGTATTTT
TRBJ2-2 - TRBV7-3 - 15 CASSPTGSNTGELFF TGTGCCAGCAGTCCCACAGGGTCGAACACCGGGGAGCTGTTTTTT
TRBJ2-5 TRBD1 TRBV7-2 once 15 CASSPRQGVQETQYF TGTGCCAGCAGCCCCAGACAGGGCGTCCAAGAGACCCAGTACTTC
TRBJ1-6 - TRBV6-4 - 14 CASSGGTENSPLHF TGTGCCAGCAGTGGAGGGACTGAGAATTCACCCCTCCACTTT
TRBJ2-1 - TRBV4-1 - 20 CASSQDGGGRGHIPYNEQFF TGCGCCAGCAGCCAAGATGGGGGGGGCAGGGGGCACATCCCATACAATGAGCAGTTCTTC
TRBJ2-1 - TRBV19 - 11 CASAGPSGTVF TGTGCCAGTGCGGGGCCATCCGGCACGGTCTTC
TRBJ2-3 TRBD2 TRBV24-1 - 17 CATSGYEAGGSGDTQYF TGTGCCACCAGTGGTTACGAGGCGGGGGGCTCAGGGGATACGCAGTATTTT
TRBJ1-2 TRBD1 TRBV27 - 17 CASSLAGTGGARDGYTF TGTGCCAGCAGTTTAGCCGGGACAGGGGGCGCGAGGGATGGCTACACCTTC
TRBJ2-2 TRBD2 TRBV4-2 - 17 CASSQDGLAGDTGELFF TGTGCCAGCAGCCAAGATGGACTAGCGGGGGACACCGGGGAGCTGTTTTTT
TRBJ1-2 - TRBV19 - 13 CASKDLRDYGYTF TGTGCCAGTAAGGACCTAAGAGACTATGGCTACACCTTC
TRBJ1-2 - TRBV6-1 - 14 CASSEAWGNYGYTF TGTGCCAGCAGTGAAGCTTGGGGTAACTATGGCTACACCTTC
TRBJ2-5 - TRBV2 - 15 CASSEAPGREETQYF TGTGCCAGCAGTGAAGCACCCGGAAGAGAAGAGACCCAGTACTTC
TRBJ1-1 TRBD1 TRBV6-5 - 13 CASSTPGTGRAFF TGTGCCAGCAGCACCCCCGGGACAGGGAGGGCTTTCTTT
TRBJ2-3 TRBD2 TRBV19 - 17 CASSIDLAGGSTDTQYF TGTGCCAGTAGTATAGATCTAGCGGGGGGGAGCACAGATACGCAGTATTTT
TRBJ1-2 TRBD1 TRBV6-5 - 13 CASSSTGGWGYTF TGTGCCAGCAGTTCTACAGGGGGCTGGGGCTACACCTTC
TRBJ2-7 - TRBV4-1 - 15 CASSPRTGSYYEQYF TGCGCCAGCAGCCCAAGGACGGGTTCCTACTACGAGCAGTACTTC
TRBJ1-6 - TRBV9 few 16 CASSVAPRGYNSPLHF TGTGCCAGCAGCGTAGCTCCCAGGGGATATAATTCACCCCTCCACTTT
TRBJ1-2 - TRBV10-2 - 12 CASGGTNYGYTF TGCGCCTCCGGGGGAACTAACTATGGCTACACCTTC
TRBJ2-2 - TRBV7-9 - 18 CASSPEGLQAHNTGELFF TGTGCCAGCAGCCCCGAAGGGCTCCAAGCCCATAACACCGGGGAGCTGTTTTTT
TRBJ2-1 TRBD2 TRBV4-1 - 14 CASSPGLADNEQFF TGCGCCAGCAGCCCCGGCCTAGCGGACAATGAGCAGTTCTTC
TRBJ2-3 - TRBV19 - 13 CASSPLRADTQYF TGTGCCAGTAGTCCCCTTAGAGCCGATACGCAGTATTTT
TRBJ1-6 TRBD1 TRBV5-6 - 13 CASSYRGNSPLHF TGTGCCAGCAGCTACAGGGGCAATTCACCCCTCCACTTT
TRBJ2-5 - TRBV15 - 13 CATSRGDQETQYF TGTGCCACCAGCAGAGGGGATCAAGAGACCCAGTACTTC
TRBJ1-1 - TRBV29-1 - 12 CSVAGQNTEAFF TGCAGCGTTGCGGGGCAGAACACTGAAGCTTTCTTT
TRBJ2-3 - TRBV7-8 - 15 CASSARGDGTDTQYF TGTGCCAGCAGCGCGAGGGGGGATGGCACAGATACGCAGTATTTT
TRBJ2-2 - TRBV6-1 - 15 CASSERGIYTGELFF TGTGCCAGCAGTGAACGGGGGATATACACCGGGGAGCTGTTTTTT
TRBJ1-1 - TRBV20-1 - 11 CSAGLNTEAFF TGCAGTGCTGGGCTGAACACTGAAGCTTTCTTT